A single sample gave rise to the 30 T cell receptor beta chains below, sequenced in a study of post-analysis software for immune sequencing data. The authors incorporated unique molecular identifiers into the TCR beta cDNA libraries. Using its own MiXCR run on the PCR reads, TCRdb lists one record per CDR3 protein. The sample yields 450,000 or so distinct CDR3 sequences, 45% seen once. These TCRs' antigens remain unknown. Overall study findings and caveats: There were roughly 5 TRBV segments more frequent in patients than controls, and TRBV5-6, TRBV5-1 and TRBV20-1 were among them.

The source material was blood. The origin of the receptors is a girl aged 10-17 years with multiple sclerosis.

This clonotype was observed a handful of times. The rearrangement joins TRBV20-1 to TRBJ1-5; unclear D gene. Germline V gene data show CDR1 as DFQATT and CDR2 as SNEGSKA (reference sequence). V was shortened by 3 bases and J by 3 bases, with 15 bases between the two germline ends. The CDR3 loop spans 15 amino acids. CDR3 bases: TGCAGTGCTAGCAGCCCAAGGCGAACCAATCAGCCCCAGCATTTT. Residues: CSASSPRRTNQPQHF.

This clonotype occurred a few times. This chain uses TRBV6-5 with TRBJ2-1, with 12 bases matching TRBD1. Germline V gene sequence: CDR1 MNHEY, CDR2 SVGAGI. The trim removed 2 bases at V and 3 bases at J, leaving 2 bases unmatched. The CDR3 is 16 residues long. The CDR3 sequence is CASSYGTGGIYNEQFF. The CDR3 DNA reads TGTGCCAGCAGTTACGGGACAGGGGGCATCTACAATGAGCAGTTCTTC.

The rearrangement uses TRBV5-5 and TRBJ2-5, with 9 bases aligning to TRBD1. Germline CDR1 and CDR2: SGHKS and YYEKEE (reference sequence). The V and J ends lost 0 bases and 6 bases, in that order; junction bases with no gene match: 6. The CDR3 loop spans 15 amino acids. The CDR3 loop reads CASSLAPGQGKTQYF. The CDR3 DNA sequence: TGTGCCAGCAGCTTGGCCCCGGGACAGGGAAAGACCCAGTACTTC.

The rearrangement joins TRBV9 to TRBJ2-1; 8 bases map to TRBD2. J was trimmed by 0 bases and V by 4 bases; bases with no gene match: 15. Germline V gene data show CDR1 as SGDLS and CDR2 as YYNGEE. The CDR3 has 19 amino acids. The CDR3 spells CASSPHPTPSGSSYNEQFF. CDR3 coding DNA: TGTGCCAGCAGCCCCCATCCGACCCCCAGCGGGAGCTCCTACAATGAGCAGTTCTTC. Looking up the rest from reference TRBV9 and TRBJ2-1 gives the full variable domain: DSGVTQTPKHLITATGQRVTLRCSPRSGDLSVYWYQQSLDQGLQFLIQYYNGEERAKGNILERFSAQQFPDLHSELNLSSLELGDSALYFCASSPHPTPSGSSYNEQFFGPGTRLTVL.

This clonotype was observed a few times. The rearrangement uses TRBV11-2 and TRBJ2-1; 8 bases line up with TRBD2. V dropped 1 base and J dropped 8; count of bases not matched to a gene: 7. The CDR3 runs to 15 residues. Germline V lookup: CDR1 SGHAT, CDR2 FQNNGV. CDR3 coding DNA: TGTGCCAGCAGCTTAGTTCCAGCGGGAGTTCATGAGCAGTTCTTC. Residues: CASSLVPAGVHEQFF.

This clonotype was detected once. This rearrangement joins TRBV4-3 to TRBJ1-5; 8 bases match TRBD1. Per germline, CDR1 LGHNA and CDR2 YSLEER. This CDR3 has 16 amino acids. V shed 0 bases, J shed 4 bases, and the junction held 5 bases outside the gene matches. The CDR3 region is CASSQETRGRNQPQHF. The CDR3 coding sequence is TGCGCCAGCAGCCAAGAAACCAGGGGGCGAAATCAGCCCCAGCATTTT.

The genes are TRBV20-1 and TRBJ2-7; perhaps TRBD2 as D (6 bases). Trimming cost V 1 base and J 8 bases, with 18 bases left between them. The CDR3 is 14 amino acids. CDR1 DFQATT and CDR2 SNEGSKA come from the germline V gene (reference sequence). The CDR3 sequence: CSARVPGALLKQYF. The CDR3 region has the DNA TGCAGTGCTAGAGTTCCGGGAGCCCTACTGAAGCAGTACTTC.

The rearrangement uses TRBV3-1 and TRBJ1-6; tentatively, D is TRBD1 (6 bases). V was trimmed by 1 base and J by 9 bases, leaving 16 bases between them. The length of the CDR3 is 16 residues. CDR1 and CDR2 (germline): LGHDT, YNNKEL (reference sequence). The CDR3 region is CASSQGTGAYGSPLHF. The CDR3 nucleotides read TGTGCCAGCAGCCAAGGTACGGGGGCATATGGTTCACCCCTCCACTTT.

The J gene is TRBJ2-1, the V gene TRBV19, with D tentatively TRBD1 (6 bases). The germline V and J ends were trimmed by 3 bases and 4 bases, with 13 bases remaining between them. Germline-derived CDR1 and CDR2 are LNHDA and SQIVND (reference sequence). This CDR3 region has 15 residues. In DNA, the CDR3 is TGTGCCAGTAGTATGGGGGACAAGATTTACAATGAGCAGTTCTTC. This encodes CASSMGDKIYNEQFF.

The genes are TRBV6-1 and TRBJ1-1, with a weak D call TRBD1 (5 bases). The germline CDR1 and CDR2 sequences are MNHNS and SASEGT. The CDR3 spans 14 residues. Trimming took 2 bases from V and 3 from J, leaving 10 bases between them. The CDR3 is CASSERGGYTEAFF. The CDR3 nucleotides read TGTGCCAGCAGTGAACGGGGGGGTTACACTGAAGCTTTCTTT.

The genes are TRBV6-5 and TRBJ2-3; 14 bases map to TRBD2. The V gene's germline CDR1 is MNHEY and CDR2 SVGAGI. The CDR3 runs to 12 residues. With V trimmed by 8 bases and J by 13 bases, 5 bases remained unmatched. CDR3 DNA: TGTGCCAGCGCAGGGACTAGCGGGAGCGAGTATTTT. As protein: CASAGTSGSEYF.

The V gene is TRBV12-3 or TRBV12-4, the J gene TRBJ1-5; D remains ambiguous. V lost 0 bases and J lost 3, with 12 bases in between. This CDR3 contains 16 residues. CDR3 protein: CASSLAVRTINQPQHF. CDR3 bases: TGTGCCAGCAGTTTAGCAGTGAGGACCATCAATCAGCCCCAGCATTTT.

There are a few counts of this clonotype. The V and J genes are TRBV29-1 and TRBJ2-5; TRBD2 agrees at 7 bases. J was trimmed by 11 bases and V by 4 bases; bases with no gene match: 10. Looked up from germline, CDR1 is SQVTM and CDR2 is ANQGSEA. This CDR3 is 12 amino acids long. Here the CDR3 reads CSVGEGYNEQYF. DNA of the CDR3: TGCAGCGTTGGGGAGGGGTACAATGAGCAGTACTTC.

The rearrangement uses TRBV7-9 and TRBJ2-5, with D perhaps matching TRBD2 (5 bases). CDR1 and CDR2 from the germline V gene are SEHNR and FQNEAQ (reference sequence). Deletions cut 1 base from V and 1 base from J, with 16 bases between. CDR3 length: 17 residues. Here the CDR3 reads CASSLGGPGRGQETQYF. The CDR3 DNA sequence: TGTGCCAGCAGCTTAGGAGGGCCGGGTCGGGGCCAAGAGACCCAGTACTTC. Filled out from reference TRBV7-9 and TRBJ2-5, the complete variable domain reads DTGVSQNPRHKITKRGQNVTFRCDPISEHNRLYWYRQTLGQGPEFLTYFQNEAQLEKSRLLSDRFSAERPKGSFSTLEIQRTEQGDSAMYLCASSLGGPGRGQETQYFGPGTRLLVL.

The sample holds a few counts of this clonotype. V is TRBV20-1 and J is TRBJ2-1; maybe TRBD1 (6 bases). Trimming removed 1 base from V and 3 bases from J, with 22 bases in between. The germline V gene encodes CDR1 DFQATT and CDR2 SNEGSKA (reference sequence). The length of the CDR3 is 18 residues. The CDR3 protein is CSARVPGASRLLYNEQFF. In DNA form, the CDR3 reads TGCAGTGCTAGAGTCCCAGGGGCTAGCCGACTACTCTACAATGAGCAGTTCTTC.

The V call is TRBV5-1, the J call TRBJ1-5, with TRBD1 as a possible D gene (5 bases). The CDR3 covers 14 residues. Trimming took 0 bases from V and 7 from J, leaving 11 bases between them. CDR1 is SGHRS and CDR2 is YFSETQ in the germline V gene. CDR3 protein: CASSLGWGEQPQHF. In DNA form, the CDR3 reads TGCGCCAGCAGCTTGGGATGGGGGGAGCAGCCCCAGCATTTT.

For this clonotype: Relative to the germline gene, one junction end is altered; a read error may explain this. The chain employs TRBV5-4 and TRBJ2-7; TRBD1 aligns across 11 bases. The CDR3 runs 15 residues. Per germline, CDR1 SGHNT and CDR2 YYREEE (reference sequence). The CDR3 DNA follows: TGTGCCAGCAGCTTACCAGGACAGGGGGCCTACGAGCGGTACTTC. It encodes CASSLPGQGAYERYF.

The CDR3 is CASSPLTGEGTEAFF. CDR3 bases: TGCGCCAGCAGCCCTTTGACAGGGGAGGGCACTGAAGCTTTCTTT. V gene TRBV5-1 combines with J gene TRBJ1-1; 8 bases are shared with TRBD1. Germline V CDR1 and CDR2: SGHRS, YFSETQ. After removal of 4 bases from V and 4 bases from J, the junction contained 9 bases not matched to a gene. The CDR3 contains 15 residues. The complete variable domain, with remaining parts taken from reference TRBV5-1 and TRBJ1-1, reads KAGVTQTPRYLIKTRGQQVTLSCSPISGHRSVSWYQQTPGQGLQFLFEYFSETQRNKGNFPGRFSGRQFSNSRSEMNVSTLELGDSALYLCASSPLTGEGTEAFFGQGTRLTVV.

This clonotype was seen a handful of times. The chain links TRBV6-5 to TRBJ1-1, with D possibly being TRBD1 (5 bases). Germline values: CDR1 MNHEY, CDR2 SVGAGI. The V gene lost 2 bases and the J gene lost 4 bases, with 11 bases spanning the gap. This CDR3 region has 14 residues. The CDR3: CASSYPGRTTEAFF. CDR3 in DNA: TGTGCCAGCAGTTACCCGGGACGGACCACTGAAGCTTTCTTT.

The chain couples TRBV7-9 to TRBJ2-1; 7 nucleotides align to TRBD2. The CDR3 contains 16 residues. Germline lookup yields CDR1 SEHNR and CDR2 FQNEAQ (reference sequence). J gave up 0 bases and V 2 bases, and 4 bases lay outside the gene matches. CDR3 residues: CASSLPLAGSYNEQFF. The CDR3 DNA sequence: TGTGCCAGCAGCTTACCTTTAGCGGGCTCCTACAATGAGCAGTTCTTC.

This chain joins TRBV7-9 and TRBJ2-1; D is unclear. The CDR3 consists of 12 residues. In germline, CDR1 is SEHNR, CDR2 FQNEAQ (reference sequence). The V and J ends lost 3 bases and 9 bases respectively, with 9 bases between them. The CDR3 sequence: CASSFSRGEQFF. CDR3 nucleotide sequence: TGTGCCAGCAGCTTTTCGCGAGGTGAGCAGTTCTTC.

This chain connects TRBV12-3 or TRBV12-4 to TRBJ2-3; TRBD2 matches at 9 bases. V shed 3 bases, J shed 0 bases, and the junction held 7 bases outside the gene matches. CDR3 size: 17 residues. CDR3 protein: CASSFGGRGESTDTQYF. DNA of the CDR3: TGTGCCAGCAGTTTTGGCGGGAGGGGAGAGAGCACAGATACGCAGTATTTT.

The chain carries TRBV20-1 and TRBJ1-5; TRBD1 is a possible D gene (5 bases). Trimming took 5 bases from V and 1 from J, leaving 9 bases between them. CDR3 length equals 13 residues. CDR1 is DFQATT and CDR2 is SNEGSKA in the germline V gene (reference sequence). CDR3 DNA: TGCAGTGCTCATCGGGACAGCAATCAGCCCCAGCATTTT. Translation gives CSAHRDSNQPQHF.

The chain employs TRBV9 and TRBJ2-1; D gene unclear. The germline V and J ends were trimmed by 0 bases and 6 bases, with 10 bases remaining between them. Germline CDR1 SGDLS, CDR2 YYNGEE. CDR3 length: 14 amino acids. CDR3 sequence reads: CASSVAARPNEQFF. The CDR3 bases are TGTGCCAGCAGCGTAGCGGCTAGACCCAATGAGCAGTTCTTC.

The chain carries TRBV2 and TRBJ1-4, with 9 bases matching TRBD1. From germline, CDR1 is SNHLY and CDR2 FYNNEI. The CDR3 runs 14 residues. Trimming removed 9 bases from V and 8 bases from J; junction bases left unmatched: 10. The CDR3 nucleotides read TGTGCCAGGTCTGGACAGGGGAAAGGCGAAAAACTGTTTTTT. Protein sequence: CARSGQGKGEKLFF.

The chain combines TRBV2 with TRBJ1-1; a possible D gene is TRBD1 (6 bases). Germline CDR1 reads SNHLY; CDR2 reads FYNNEI. Between the trimmed V and J ends, which lost 5 bases and 11 bases, there was a span of 15 bases. The CDR3 spans 12 residues. The CDR3 here is CASSRDTTEAFF. CDR3 coding DNA: TGTGCCAGCAGTAGGGACACCACGGAGGCTTTCTTT.

This clonotype was recorded a few times. This chain uses TRBV5-1 with TRBJ2-1, with 9 bases fitting TRBD2. The germline V gene has CDR1 SGHRS and CDR2 YFSETQ. V was clipped by 0 bases and J by 0 bases; unmatched bases: 1. The CDR3 totals 16 residues. The CDR3 loop is CASSLASGTSYNEQFF. The CDR3 DNA reads as TGCGCCAGCAGCTTGGCTAGCGGGACCTCCTACAATGAGCAGTTCTTC.

The V and J genes are TRBV28 and TRBJ2-1; 10 bases line up with TRBD2. The CDR3 contains 15 residues. Germline lookup yields CDR1 MDHEN and CDR2 SYDVKM. V was pared by 5 bases and J by 9 bases, with 10 bases of the junction left unmatched. CDR3 coding DNA: TGTGCCAGCAGTCAATCTAGCGGGAGAGGCGGTGAGCAGTTCTTC. Its translation: CASSQSSGRGGEQFF. The complete variable domain, with remaining parts taken from reference TRBV28 and TRBJ2-1, reads DVKVTQSSRYLVKRTGEKVFLECVQDMDHENMFWYRQDPGLGLRLIYFSYDVKMKEKGDIPEGYSVSREKKERFSLILESASTNQTSMYLCASSQSSGRGGEQFFGPGTRLTVL.

This chain connects TRBV2 to TRBJ2-3, with D unresolved. The CDR3 extends over 17 amino acids. Germline loops: CDR1 SNHLY, CDR2 FYNNEI. V was shortened by 0 bases and J by 5 bases, with 18 bases between the two germline ends. The DNA of the CDR3 is TGTGCCAGCAGTGAAGCCTTGGAGAGTCCTTCGGGAGATACGCAGTATTTT. Translated: CASSEALESPSGDTQYF.

The rearrangement joins TRBV25-1 to TRBJ1-3; maybe TRBD1 (6 bases). V was cut by 7 bases and J by 2 bases, with 15 bases left in between. The CDR3 consists of 15 residues. Germline CDR1 is MGHDK and CDR2 is SYGVNS. CDR3 loop: CASTVPGETGNTIYF. The CDR3, as DNA: TGTGCCAGCACCGTCCCAGGGGAGACTGGAAACACCATATATTTT.